Presented here are 30 T cell receptor beta chains from one specimen sequenced in a study of Graves' ophthalmopathy and Graves' hyperthyroidism. As the template, RNA transcripts were used to amplify TCR beta CDR3 regions. Investigators did first-round RT-PCR with HTBI primers, then second-round multiplex PCR. TCRdb reanalysed the multiplex PCR reads using MiXCR and keeps one entry per CDR3 protein. The sample includes roughly 700,000 distinct CDR3 sequences, approximately 40% of them seen just once. The sample consisted of peripheral blood. The receptors here all came from an adult man with Graves' ophthalmopathy.

This chain connects TRBV7-3 to TRBJ2-7; D possibly uses TRBD1 or TRBD2 (5 bases each). This CDR3 has 14 amino acids. The germline V gene encodes CDR1 SGHTA and CDR2 FQGTGA. Deletions cut 6 bases from V and 0 bases from J, with 12 bases between. CDR3: CASREDGASYEQYF. The CDR3 coding sequence is TGTGCCAGCAGAGAGGACGGGGCCTCCTACGAGCAGTACTTC. Variable domain in full (rest from reference TRBV7-3 and TRBJ2-7): GAGVSQTPSNKVTEKGKYVELRCDPISGHTALYWYRQSLGQGPEFLIYFQGTGAADDSGLPNDRFFAVRPEGSVSTLKIQRTERGDSAVYLCASREDGASYEQYFGPGTRLTVT.

This clonotype was found a few times. The chain recombines TRBV19 with TRBJ1-1; unclear D gene. This CDR3 region has 14 residues. Trimming stripped 1 base from V and 1 base from J, with 7 bases between. Germline values: CDR1 LNHDA, CDR2 SQIVND (reference sequence). The chain's CDR3 is CASSIGPTNTEAFF. The CDR3 DNA reads TGTGCCAGTAGTATAGGACCTACGAACACTGAAGCTTTCTTT.

The chain is built from TRBV10-3 and TRBJ1-5; D unresolved. The CDR3 has 14 residues. Germline V gives CDR1 ENHRY, CDR2 SYGVKD. V lost 0 bases and J lost 10, with 13 bases in between. The CDR3 reads CAISESGKISPQHF. CDR3 nucleotide sequence: TGTGCCATCAGTGAGTCAGGCAAAATCAGCCCCCAGCATTTT.

This clonotype came up many times. CDR3 region: CATSRDYGGIGTPLHF. The CDR3 nucleotides are TGTGCCACCAGCAGAGATTATGGGGGGATTGGTACACCCCTCCACTTT. The J gene is TRBJ1-6, the V gene TRBV15, with D possibly being TRBD1 (5 bases). This CDR3 is 16 amino acids long. CDR1 and CDR2 from the germline V gene are LNHNV and YYDKDF (reference sequence). The V end lost 0 bases, the J end lost 11 bases, and 17 bases lay between the germline ends.

This clonotype was recorded once. The gene calls are TRBV25-1 and TRBJ1-4; D is unresolved. The germline V gene encodes CDR1 MGHDK and CDR2 SYGVNS. With 1 base removed from V and 7 bases from J, the gap between germline ends came to 16 bases. The CDR3 spans 16 residues. The CDR3 DNA reads TGTGCCAGCAGTGAATTGGGGTACGAGCAGGTTGAAAAACTGTTTTTT. It translates to CASSELGYEQVEKLFF.

Regarding this clonotype: The conserved phenylalanine or tryptophan normally closing the CDR3 is absent here, so this likely arose from a read error. The V call is TRBV9, the J call TRBJ2-7, with D maybe TRBD2 (5 bases). Looked up from germline, CDR1 is SGDLS and CDR2 is YYNGEE. This CDR3 contains 14 residues. Trimming left V 4 bases short and J 0 bases short, with 11 bases between. The DNA of the CDR3 is TGTGCCAGCAGCCCCGGACTGTACTCCTACGAGCAGTACCTC. Protein: CASSPGLYSYEQYL.

J is TRBJ1-5 and V is TRBV2, with a weak D call TRBD1 (5 bases). CDR3 length equals 15 residues. Deletions cut 2 bases from V and 0 bases from J, with 8 bases between. Germline values: CDR1 SNHLY, CDR2 FYNNEI. This CDR3 is CASSEWGNSNQPQHF. The CDR3 DNA follows: TGTGCCAGCAGTGAATGGGGGAATAGCAATCAGCCCCAGCATTTT. Based on the CDR3 plus reference TRBV2 and TRBJ1-5, the full variable domain is EPEVTQTPSHQVTQMGQEVILRCVPISNHLYFYWYRQILGQKVEFLVSFYNNEISEKSEIFDDQFSVERPDGSNFTLKIRSTKLEDSAMYFCASSEWGNSNQPQHFGDGTRLSIL.

The sample holds many counts of this clonotype. The chain has TRBV2 and TRBJ2-5; D gene uncertain. The CDR3 sequence is 13 residues long. V was cut by 7 bases and J by 1 base, with 10 bases left in between. Per germline, CDR1 SNHLY and CDR2 FYNNEI. The DNA for the CDR3 is TGTGCCAGCATGCTGGCAAGCCAAGAGACCCAGTACTTC. Translated, it gives CASMLASQETQYF. Combining the CDR3 with reference TRBV2 and TRBJ2-5 gives the whole variable domain EPEVTQTPSHQVTQMGQEVILRCVPISNHLYFYWYRQILGQKVEFLVSFYNNEISEKSEIFDDQFSVERPDGSNFTLKIRSTKLEDSAMYFCASMLASQETQYFGPGTRLLVL.

The table lists this clonotype with many counts. The chain links TRBV7-7 to TRBJ2-5; 7 bases align to TRBD1. CDR3 length: 14 residues. J was trimmed by 5 bases and V by 5 bases; bases with no gene match: 8. Germline loops: CDR1 SSHAT, CDR2 FNYEAQ (reference sequence). As DNA, the CDR3 is TGTGCCAGCAGCCCAACAGGGGAAGGGGAGACCCAGTACTTC. This sequence encodes CASSPTGEGETQYF.

This clonotype was found a few times. The genes are TRBV5-1 and TRBJ2-2; perhaps D is TRBD1 or TRBD2 (5 bases each). Per germline, CDR1 SGHRS and CDR2 YFSETQ. This CDR3 region has 15 residues. Between the trimmed V and J ends, which lost 6 bases and 0 bases, there was a span of 12 bases. The CDR3 DNA reads as TGCGCCAGCAAGTTCGGGGCCACGAACACCGGGGAGCTGTTTTTT. Translated, it gives CASKFGATNTGELFF.

This clonotype appeared once. The CDR3 does not end in the conserved phenylalanine or tryptophan, so this is likely a read error. The CDR3 loop reads CASSVEGRVGDTEAFL. The DNA of the CDR3 is TGTGCCAGCAGCGTAGAGGGCAGGGTGGGGGACACTGAAGCTTTCCTT. The rearrangement uses TRBV9 and TRBJ1-1, with a weak D call TRBD1 (5 bases). Between the trimmed V and J ends, which lost 0 bases and 3 bases, there was a span of 15 bases. CDR1 is SGDLS, CDR2 YYNGEE, per germline. The CDR3 has 16 amino acids.

This clonotype showed up many times. The chain is built from TRBV5-1 and TRBJ2-7; 7 nucleotides agree with TRBD1. This CDR3 contains 14 residues. Germline CDR1 SGHRS, CDR2 YFSETQ. V was clipped by 3 bases and J by 1 base; unmatched bases: 4. For the CDR3, the DNA is TGCGCCAGCAGCTCGCAGACAGGGTCCTACGAGCAGTACTTC. Protein: CASSSQTGSYEQYF.

The V call is TRBV5-4, the J call TRBJ1-2; 9 bases are a match to TRBD1. With 4 bases clipped from V and 6 bases from J, the junction kept 13 bases outside the gene matches. The CDR3 spans 16 residues. From germline, CDR1 is SGHNT and CDR2 YYREEE (reference sequence). For the CDR3, the DNA is TGTGCCAGCAGCGGGGGACAGGGTTATGGCGGGGATGGCTACACCTTC. Translated: CASSGGQGYGGDGYTF.

In its sample, this clonotype was seen many times. This chain joins TRBV7-2 and TRBJ2-7; maybe TRBD2 (5 bases). Trimming left V 5 bases short and J 4 bases short, with 15 bases between. The CDR3 loop spans 14 amino acids. Looked up from germline, CDR1 is SGHTA and CDR2 is FQGNSA. The CDR3 DNA reads as TGTGCCAGCAGCCGGACCTTCGGGAAGTACGAGCAGTACTTC. This sequence encodes CASSRTFGKYEQYF. Full variable domain (remainder filled in from reference TRBV7-2 and TRBJ2-7): GAGVSQSPSNKVTEKGKDVELRCDPISGHTALYWYRQSLGQGLEFLIYFQGNSAPDKSGLPSDRFSAERTGGSVSTLTIQRTQQEDSAVYLCASSRTFGKYEQYFGPGTRLTVT.

The J gene is TRBJ2-7, the V gene TRBV7-9; 7 bases line up with TRBD1. The V segment lost 5 bases and the J segment 0 bases; nucleotides outside the gene matches: 7. Germline CDR1 SEHNR, CDR2 FQNEAQ (reference sequence). The CDR3 extends over 15 amino acids. Here the CDR3 reads CASSRDRVGSYEQYF. CDR3 nucleotide sequence: TGTGCCAGCAGCCGAGACAGGGTTGGCTCCTACGAGCAGTACTTC. The full variable domain, rest sourced from reference TRBV7-9 and TRBJ2-7, is DTGVSQNPRHKITKRGQNVTFRCDPISEHNRLYWYRQTLGQGPEFLTYFQNEAQLEKSRLLSDRFSAERPKGSFSTLEIQRTEQGDSAMYLCASSRDRVGSYEQYFGPGTRLTVT.

This clonotype was observed once. The chain couples TRBV11-1 to TRBJ2-7; D not certain. The V end was cut by 8 bases, the J end by 3 bases, with 11 bases between. Germline values: CDR1 SGHAT, CDR2 FQDESV (reference sequence). The CDR3 is made up of 12 amino acids. The CDR3 nucleotides read TGTGCCAGCTCACCTGACCACTACGAGCAGTACTTC. Its translation is CASSPDHYEQYF.

CDR3 DNA sequence: TGTGCCAGCAGCCGAGCGGGCAGGGCCCTAACACAAGAGACCCAGTACTTC. The encoded protein is CASSRAGRALTQETQYF. The chain couples TRBV4-2 to TRBJ2-5; a possible D gene is TRBD2 (6 bases). The CDR3 has 17 residues. V was pared by 4 bases and J by 2 bases, with 20 bases between. In germline, CDR1 is LGHNA, CDR2 YNFKEQ.

This clonotype was seen repeatedly, ten times or more. The chain recombines TRBV10-3 with TRBJ1-5; no clear D. Between the trimmed V and J ends, which lost 4 bases and 3 bases, there was a span of 7 bases. The CDR3 has 13 residues. Germline V gene sequence: CDR1 ENHRY, CDR2 SYGVKD. In DNA form, the CDR3 reads TGTGCCATCAGTGTGCAGACCAATCAGCCCCAGCATTTT. Translated, it gives CAISVQTNQPQHF.

This clonotype has a count of ten or more. The chain carries TRBV7-9 and TRBJ1-1; D gene unclear. The CDR3 extends over 12 amino acids. Germline values: CDR1 SEHNR, CDR2 FQNEAQ (reference sequence). V lost 5 bases and J 4 bases, leaving 8 bases between the germline ends. CDR3 in amino acids: CASSRGSTEAFF. The CDR3 nucleotides are TGTGCCAGCAGCCGTGGGAGCACTGAAGCTTTCTTT.

This clonotype was detected ten times or more. The chain uses TRBV29-1 and TRBJ1-2; D is unclear. The germline CDR1 and CDR2 sequences are SQVTM and ANQGSEA. V gave up 7 bases and J gave up 2 bases, with 14 bases separating them. The CDR3 is 13 amino acids. The DNA for the CDR3 is TGCAGCGGGGCAAGGAGGGAAAACTATGGCTACACCTTC. It specifies CSGARRENYGYTF.

In DNA, the CDR3 is TGTGCCAGCAGCTTAACGTTCGGGGCCGAGCAGTACTTC. This encodes CASSLTFGAEQYF. The J gene is TRBJ2-7, the V gene TRBV7-9, with D perhaps matching TRBD1 or TRBD2 (5 bases each). This CDR3 comprises 13 residues. The germline CDR1 and CDR2 sequences are SEHNR and FQNEAQ (reference sequence). V was trimmed by 2 bases and J by 6 bases, leaving 11 bases between them.

The CDR3 nucleotides read TGTGCCACCCTGCCCCGAGGCCAAGCAGATACGCAGTATTTT. Its protein is CATLPRGQADTQYF. This chain connects TRBV15 to TRBJ2-3; D remains ambiguous. Deletions cut 8 bases from V and 4 bases from J, with 16 bases between. This CDR3 is 14 amino acids long. Germline lookup yields CDR1 LNHNV and CDR2 YYDKDF (reference sequence). The full variable domain, rest sourced from reference TRBV15 and TRBJ2-3, is DAMVIQNPRYQVTQFGKPVTLSCSQTLNHNVMYWYQQKSSQAPKLLFHYYDKDFNNEADTPDNFQSRRPNTSFCFLDIRSPGLGDTAMYLCATLPRGQADTQYFGPGTRLTVL.

This clonotype was seen at least ten times. J is TRBJ1-5 and V is TRBV7-8; no firm D call. CDR3 size: 15 residues. V was pared by 0 bases and J by 8 bases, with 14 bases between. Per germline, CDR1 SGHVS and CDR2 FQNEAQ. CDR3 sequence: CASSLALSGGEPQHF. CDR3 in DNA: TGTGCCAGCAGCTTAGCGCTCTCGGGTGGGGAGCCCCAGCATTTT.

Points on this clonotype: The junction shows a germline mismatch at one end, possibly a read error. The gene calls are TRBV10-3 and TRBJ2-5; the D gene could be TRBD1 or TRBD2 (5 bases each). The germline V gene has CDR1 ENHRY and CDR2 SYGVKD. This CDR3 comprises 18 residues. Here the CDR3 reads CASSYSDIRGNQEETQYF. CDR3 bases: TGTGCCAGCAGTTACTCGGACATACGGGGCAATCAGGAAGAGACCCAGTACTTC.

The chain is built from TRBV7-2 and TRBJ2-5, with 10 bases fitting TRBD2. Germline loops: CDR1 SGHTA, CDR2 FQGNSA. The CDR3 totals 15 residues. The V segment lost 5 bases and the J segment 7 bases; nucleotides outside the gene matches: 10. This CDR3 reads CASSQDPSGRGTQYF. The CDR3 DNA reads as TGTGCCAGCAGCCAAGATCCTAGCGGGAGAGGGACCCAGTACTTC.

This clonotype was counted a single time. The chain couples TRBV7-9 to TRBJ1-5; D is unresolved. Germline lookup yields CDR1 SEHNR and CDR2 FQNEAQ (reference sequence). Trimming cost V 3 bases and J 0 bases, with 9 bases left between them. CDR3 length: 15 amino acids. The CDR3 DNA sequence: TGTGCCAGCAGCTTCCCCGGGTCTAGCAATCAGCCCCAGCATTTT. Its translation is CASSFPGSSNQPQHF.

This clonotype showed up just a few times. The gene calls are TRBV2 and TRBJ1-1, with D unresolved. Deletions cut 5 bases from V and 0 bases from J, with 10 bases between. Germline CDR1 is SNHLY and CDR2 is FYNNEI. This CDR3 contains 14 residues. CDR3 DNA: TGTGCCAGCAGTTACTCGGTTATGAACACTGAAGCTTTCTTT. Protein sequence: CASSYSVMNTEAFF.

The chain carries TRBV29-1 and TRBJ2-7; D is undetermined. Germline CDR1 reads SQVTM; CDR2 reads ANQGSEA. The CDR3 runs to 10 residues. The V end was cut by 6 bases, the J end by 9 bases, with 12 bases between. This CDR3 reads CSVRTNPQYF. DNA for the CDR3: TGCAGCGTCCGGACGAACCCGCAGTACTTC.

This clonotype was picked up a small number of times. The chain carries TRBV7-6 and TRBJ1-4; 8 bases line up with TRBD1. Trimming removed 2 bases from V and 3 bases from J; junction bases left unmatched: 14. Germline V lookup: CDR1 SGHVS, CDR2 FNYEAQ. The CDR3 has 19 amino acids. In DNA form, the CDR3 reads TGTGCCAGCAGCTTACTTTTGGTGCAGGGGGCGAATGCTAATGAAAAACTGTTTTTT. Its protein is CASSLLLVQGANANEKLFF.

As to this clonotype: Germline is not matched at one junction end, which may reflect a read error. This chain joins TRBV11-2 and TRBJ2-3; TRBD2 matches at 8 bases. The CDR3 contains 13 residues. Germline CDR1 and CDR2: SGHAT and FQNNGV. In nucleotides, the CDR3 is TGTGCCAGCAGCCTATCCGGGGCTAGCGGGCGAACCTTT. It translates to CASSLSGASGRTF. The variable domain in full, completed from reference TRBV11-2 and TRBJ2-3, reads EAGVAQSPRYKIIEKRQSVAFWCNPISGHATLYWYQQILGQGPKLLIQFQNNGVVDDSQLPKDRFSAERLKGVDSTLKIQPAKLEDSAVYLCASSLSGASGRTFGPGTRLTVL.